Shown below are 9 T cell receptor beta chains from a single sample sequenced in a study of blood T cell repertoires in COVID-19. Sequenced by immunoSEQ multiplex PCR; TCRdb stores in-frame clones only, minus some. This sample carries about 58,000 clones, less than 90% of them seen once, and the ten largest clones take roughly 8%. Sequenced input: peripheral blood. Source of these receptors: a woman aged 70-85 years with active COVID-19.

The CDR3 loop reads CAWELGQSSYGYTF. As DNA, the CDR3 is TGTGCCTGGGAGCTTGGACAGAGTTCCTATGGCTACACCTTC. The rearrangement uses TRBV30 and TRBJ1-2, with D tentatively TRBD1 (6 bases). The CDR3 runs to 14 residues. Trimming took 5 bases from V and 4 from J, leaving 17 bases between them. Germline V gene data show CDR1 as GTSNPN and CDR2 as SVGIG (reference sequence).

The chain joins TRBV28 to TRBJ1-3; a possible D gene is TRBD1 (6 bases). V was cut by 8 bases and J by 2 bases, with 10 bases left in between. CDR1 is MDHEN and CDR2 is SYDVKM in the germline V gene. CDR3 length: 13 residues. As DNA, the CDR3 is TGTGCCAGCGGATCAGGGGCTGGAAACACCATATATTTT. Its translation: CASGSGAGNTIYF.

V usage is TRBV28 and J usage is TRBJ1-2; TRBD1 agrees at 7 bases. J was trimmed by 3 bases and V by 6 bases; bases with no gene match: 4. The CDR3 spans 13 residues. Germline lookup yields CDR1 MDHEN and CDR2 SYDVKM. CDR3 amino acids: CASSVDRDYGYTF. CDR3 nucleotide sequence: TGTGCCAGCAGCGTTGACAGGGACTATGGCTACACCTTC.

This chain uses TRBV29-1 with TRBJ1-1; D is unresolved. Trimming took 4 bases from V and 4 from J, leaving 10 bases between them. This CDR3 spans 12 amino acids. CDR1 is SQVTM and CDR2 is ANQGSEA in the germline V gene. CDR3 nucleotide sequence: TGCAGCGTTGTTTTACAGCCCACTGAAGCTTTCTTT. Protein: CSVVLQPTEAFF. Full variable domain (remainder filled in from reference TRBV29-1 and TRBJ1-1): SAVISQKPSRDICQRGTSLTIQCQVDSQVTMMFWYRQQPGQSLTLIATANQGSEATYESGFVIDKFPISRPNLTFSTLTVSNMSPEDSSIYLCSVVLQPTEAFFGQGTRLTVV.

The rearrangement joins TRBV7-9 to TRBJ2-1, with 9 bases identical to TRBD2. Germline loops: CDR1 SEHNR, CDR2 FQNEAQ (reference sequence). CDR3 length: 15 residues. V shed 4 bases, J shed 3 bases, and the junction held 4 bases outside the gene matches. The CDR3 region has the DNA TGTGCCAGCAGCTCTCTAGCGGGAATCTACAATGAGCAGTTCTTC. Residues: CASSSLAGIYNEQFF.

This chain links TRBV18 with TRBJ1-5; possibly TRBD1 for D (5 bases). Trimming removed 3 bases from V and 5 bases from J, with 14 bases in between. The CDR3 is 15 residues long. Germline V gene data show CDR1 as KGHSH and CDR2 as LQKENI. CDR3 nucleotide sequence: TGTGCCAGCTCACCCCCATCAGGCAGGGATCAGCCCCAGCATTTT. Translation gives CASSPPSGRDQPQHF.

This chain connects TRBV3-1 (or the pseudogene TRBV3-2) to TRBJ2-1, with unresolved D. The germline gives CDR1 LGHDT, CDR2 YNNKEL (reference sequence). This CDR3 comprises 17 residues. V dropped 2 bases and J dropped 0 bases, with 14 bases sitting between them. The CDR3 DNA is TGTGCCAGCAGCCAAATTGCACTGGGCAGCTCCTACAATGAGCAGTTCTTC. Translation gives CASSQIALGSSYNEQFF.

DNA for the CDR3: TGCGCCAGCAGCCAAGGAAGTTTGGAACTAGCGGGAGAGGGGATGATAAATGAGCAGTTCTTC. It codes for CASSQGSLELAGEGMINEQFF. This chain links TRBV4-1 with TRBJ2-1; 11 nucleotides line up with TRBD2. This CDR3 region has 21 residues. V lost 1 base and J lost 7; bases outside the gene matches: 21. The germline gives CDR1 MGHRA, CDR2 YSYEKL.

This rearrangement joins TRBV5-4 to TRBJ1-1; 7 bases map to TRBD1. Trimming cost V 3 bases and J 0 bases; bases outside gene matches: 2. This CDR3 has 14 amino acids. CDR1 is SGHNT and CDR2 is YYREEE in the germline V gene (reference sequence). CDR3 sequence: CASSSTGLNTEAFF. The CDR3 nucleotides read TGTGCCAGCAGCTCGACAGGGTTGAACACTGAAGCTTTCTTT.